These T cell receptor beta chains were read from a single sample in a study of cytomegalovirus exposure and HLA in healthy donors. Some clones are missing from TCRdb's copy, which holds only in-frame ones; the method was immunoSEQ multiplex PCR. The sample lists 150,000 to 200,000 clones, roughly 79% occurring once. The sequencing input was PBMCs. The receptors stem from a woman younger than 35 in good health and CMV-seropositive. Both conserved end residues are part of each CDR3. D genes are given only for firm matches. Rows give clone size only sometimes, using once, few, many, or a class for an expanded clone.

- | TRBJ2-7 | - | TRBV14 | TGTGCCAGCAGCCAAGATCGAGTTAGTATCTACGAGCAGTACTTC | CASSQDRVSIYEQYF
- | TRBJ2-2 | TRBD1 | TRBV5-1 | TGCGCCAGCAGCTCCCTCGGGACAGGGGCCGGGGAGCTGTTTTTT | CASSSLGTGAGELFF
- | TRBJ2-3 | TRBD2 | TRBV27 | TGTGCCAGCAGAAAAACTAGCGGGGGGGCGGATACGCAGTATTTT | CASRKTSGGADTQYF
- | TRBJ2-7 | TRBD2 | TRBV27 | TGTGCCAGCAGTCCTCAAGGGGCGCGGGGGAACTACGAGCAGTACTTC | CASSPQGARGNYEQYF
- | TRBJ2-7 | TRBD2 | TRBV5-1 | TGCGCCAGCAGCCAATGGCCTACGGGGGGAACTTACGAGCAGTACTTC | CASSQWPTGGTYEQYF
- | TRBJ2-5 | - | TRBV5-4 | TGTGCCAGCAGCTTGGCCCGGGGTCAAGAGACCCAGTACTTC | CASSLARGQETQYF
- | TRBJ2-1 | TRBD2 | TRBV15 | TGTGCCACCAGCATCCTCAGCGGGGGGGGTTACAATGAGCAGTTCTTC | CATSILSGGGYNEQFF
- | TRBJ2-3 | - | TRBV28 | TGTGCCAGCAGTTTATCGACAGCCGCTAGCACAGATACGCAGTATTTT | CASSLSTAASTDTQYF
- | TRBJ2-1 | TRBD2 | TRBV6-1 | TGTGCCAGCAGGGCGGGGGGCGCTTACAATGAGCAGTTCTTC | CASRAGGAYNEQFF
- | TRBJ2-1 | TRBD1 | TRBV7-2 | TGTGCCAGCAGCTTAGGGGATACAGGGGACAATGAGCAGTTCTTC | CASSLGDTGDNEQFF
- | TRBJ2-3 | - | TRBV7-9 | TGTGCCAGCAGCCTGCACGAGGTAGATACGCAGTATTTT | CASSLHEVDTQYF
- | TRBJ1-6 | - | TRBV5-4 | TGTGCCAGCAACATGGAGAATTCACCCCTCCACTTT | CASNMENSPLHF
- | TRBJ2-5 | TRBD2 | TRBV7-8 | TGTGCCAGCAGCCCCCTCTTCGGTAGCGGGGGTCACGGGGAAGAGACCCAGTACTTC | CASSPLFGSGGHGEETQYF
once | TRBJ1-1 | - | TRBV19 | TGTGCCAGTAGTACCCCGAGGGGGGGACACACTGAAGCTTTCTTT | CASSTPRGGHTEAFF
- | TRBJ1-1 | TRBD1 | TRBV7-9 | TGTGCCAGCAGCAAGGGACAGAAGAACACTGAAGCTTTCTTT | CASSKGQKNTEAFF
- | TRBJ2-2 | TRBD1 | TRBV7-9 | TGTGCCAGCAGCGAAAGGACAGGGTCGGGCGGGGAGCTGTTTTTT | CASSERTGSGGELFF
- | TRBJ2-5 | TRBD1 | TRBV7-6 | TGTGCCAGCAGCGATCCCCTACTTGGGACAGGGGGTGCACAACAAGAGACCCAGTACTTC | CASSDPLLGTGGAQQETQYF
once | TRBJ1-2 | TRBD1 | TRBV2 | TGTGCCAGCAGTGAGTGGGGAACAGGGGCCCTTGTGAACTATGGCTACACCTTC | CASSEWGTGALVNYGYTF
once | TRBJ2-1 | TRBD2 | TRBV2 | TGTGCCAGCAGATCCGGGAGGAATCAACAGTTCTTC | CASRSGRNQQFF
- | TRBJ2-4 | - | TRBV6-1 | TGTGCCAGCAGTGATGGCCAGGCCTATGACATTCAGTACTTC | CASSDGQAYDIQYF
once | TRBJ2-6 | TRBD1 | TRBV7-7 | TGTGCCAGCAGTCAAGGGACAGGGGGATCTGGGGCCAACGGCCTGACTTTC | CASSQGTGGSGANGLTF
- | TRBJ2-1 | TRBD2 | TRBV2 | TGTGCCAGCAGTGATTTTAGCGGGGGGGACCTCGGGCGGAATGAGCAGTTCTTC | CASSDFSGGDLGRNEQFF
- | TRBJ2-5 | TRBD2 | TRBV6-1 | TGTGCCAGCAGTGAAGCGCGGGGGAGGGAGACCCAGTACTTC | CASSEARGRETQYF
- | TRBJ2-1 | TRBD2 | TRBV6-1 | TGTGCCAGCCGCAGTCTAAGCGGGGGGGCCAATGAGCAGTTCTTC | CASRSLSGGANEQFF
- | TRBJ2-7 | TRBD2 | TRBV7-2 | TGTGCCAGCAGCTCCGGACTAGCGGGCTCCTACGAGCAGTACTTC | CASSSGLAGSYEQYF
- | TRBJ2-7 | TRBD2 | TRBV28 | TGTGCCAGCACCTTAGCGGGGGAGTCCTACGAGCAGTACTTC | CASTLAGESYEQYF
- | TRBJ2-1 | TRBD1 | TRBV13 | TGTGCCAGCAGCCTTAAGGGGACAGGGGTTTTCAATGAGCAGTTCTTC | CASSLKGTGVFNEQFF
- | TRBJ2-7 | TRBD2 | TRBV7-6 | TGTGCCAGCAGCTCGGGACTAAACTACGAGCAGTACTTC | CASSSGLNYEQYF
- | TRBJ1-6 | TRBD1 | TRBV15 | TGTGCCACCAGCAGGGGGACAGGGGGCTTTCCGTCCTATAATTCACCCCTCCACTTT | CATSRGTGGFPSYNSPLHF
- | TRBJ1-1 | TRBD1 | TRBV7-3 | TGTGCCAGCAGCTTATTTCACAGGGGGGCGGGCACTGAAGCTTTCTTT | CASSLFHRGAGTEAFF
once | TRBJ1-2 | TRBD1 | TRBV5-1 | TGCGCCAGCAGCGAAGGACAGGGTTACTATGGCTACACCTTC | CASSEGQGYYGYTF
- | TRBJ2-4 | TRBD2 | TRBV11-2 | TGTGCCAGCTCGGGACTAGCGGGAGTTCTTTACATTCAGTACTTC | CASSGLAGVLYIQYF
- | TRBJ1-2 | - | TRBV28 | TGTGCCAGCAGTTCCCAATCAGGGTACTATGGCTACACCTTC | CASSSQSGYYGYTF
- | TRBJ2-1 | TRBD2 | TRBV13 | TGTGCCAGCAAAAAACGGTTCCCGATAGATAGCGGGGGCCTAAACAATGAGCAGTTCTTC | CASKKRFPIDSGGLNNEQFF
- | TRBJ1-2 | - | TRBV2 | TGTGCCAGCAGTCGAGACAAGAACTATGGCTACACCTTC | CASSRDKNYGYTF
once | TRBJ2-3 | - | TRBV5-6 | TGTGCCAGCACCCGGCCCGACTACACAGATACGCAGTATTTT | CASTRPDYTDTQYF
- | TRBJ2-7 | TRBD1 | TRBV5-1 | TGCGCCAGCAGCCGGACAGGGTTTAACGAGCAGTACTTC | CASSRTGFNEQYF
- | TRBJ2-1 | TRBD1 | TRBV7-6 | TGTGCCAGCAGCTTAGTCGGACAGGGCTCCTACAATGAGCAGTTCTTC | CASSLVGQGSYNEQFF
once | TRBJ2-2 | TRBD2 | TRBV4-3 | TGCGCCAGCAGCCAAAGGACTAGCGGGGTTTCCGCCGGGGAGCTGTTTTTT | CASSQRTSGVSAGELFF
- | TRBJ2-3 | TRBD2 | TRBV28 | TGTGCCAGCAGTCAACGACTAGCGGGGAACACAGATACGCAGTATTTT | CASSQRLAGNTDTQYF
- | TRBJ1-2 | - | TRBV28 | TGTGCCAGCAGTTCGGTCGGGTTGGAAGGCTACACCTTC | CASSSVGLEGYTF
- | TRBJ2-7 | - | TRBV6-5 | TGTGCCAGCAGGGTCCCGGAGGGCGAGCAGTACTTC | CASRVPEGEQYF
- | TRBJ2-5 | TRBD2 | TRBV14 | TGTGCCAGCAGCCAGGCTTGGCGGGGGAGACAAGAGACCCAGTACTTC | CASSQAWRGRQETQYF
- | TRBJ1-1 | - | TRBV27 | TGTGCCAGCAGCCCCCTGGGACTTACACTGAACACTGAAGCTTTCTTT | CASSPLGLTLNTEAFF
- | TRBJ1-2 | - | TRBV19 | TGTGCCAGTAGTTACTTCTATGGCTACACCTTC | CASSYFYGYTF
once | TRBJ1-1 | - | TRBV11-3 | TGTGCCAGCAGCTTAGCGCGGAACACTGAAGCTTTCTTT | CASSLARNTEAFF
- | TRBJ2-5 | - | TRBV7-9 | TGTGCCAGCAGTCTATCAGGGAAAGAGACCCAGTACTTC | CASSLSGKETQYF
- | TRBJ2-3 | - | TRBV9 | TGTGCCAGCAGCCCCAGCCCGAGCGGTAGGTTGACAGATACGCAGTATTTT | CASSPSPSGRLTDTQYF
- | TRBJ2-5 | TRBD1 | TRBV28 | TGTGCCAGCCGCGCTAGGACAGGGGGGCGAGAGACCCAGTACTTC | CASRARTGGRETQYF
- | TRBJ2-3 | - | TRBV7-2 | TGTGCCAGCAGCTTAGAGGGACTCGACCAAGATACGCAGTATTTT | CASSLEGLDQDTQYF
- | TRBJ2-7 | - | TRBV5-8 | TGTGCCAGCAAGGGGGAAGATTACGAGCAGTACTTC | CASKGEDYEQYF
- | TRBJ2-7 | TRBD1 | TRBV4-1 | TGCGCCAGCAGCCAAGGGACAGGGAACCACTACGAGCAGTACTTC | CASSQGTGNHYEQYF
- | TRBJ2-5 | TRBD1 | TRBV13 | TGTGCCAGCAGCCAAGGACAGGGTACGATGAAGACCCAGTACTTC | CASSQGQGTMKTQYF
few | TRBJ1-3 | - | TRBV7-9 | TGTGCCAGCAGCTTACCTATAAGCTCTGGAAACACCATATATTTT | CASSLPISSGNTIYF
- | TRBJ2-3 | - | TRBV4-2 | TGTGCCAGCAGCCAAGACGCCAGGGGCACAGATACGCAGTATTTT | CASSQDARGTDTQYF